The 30 T cell receptor beta chains given below trace back to one sample, sequenced in a study of CD8+CD57+ T cells in acquired aplastic anemia. Genomic DNA served as template for TCR beta VDJ and CDR3 profiling. TCRdb itself ran the reads through MiXCR, one entry per CDR3 protein. Counted here are about 190,000 distinct CDR3 sequences, over 60% occurring once; the ten biggest clones make up roughly 46%. The sequencing input was sorted CD4+, CD8+, or CD8+CD57+ T cells (not recorded which) from PBMCs. These receptors were taken from a human donor with severe aplastic anemia or a healthy control (not recorded which).

This clonotype was seen just once. The chain recombines TRBV2 with TRBJ1-5; D possibly corresponds to TRBD1 (6 bases). The CDR3 is 14 amino acids. Trimming removed 6 bases at V and 4 bases at J, with 13 bases between. The germline V gene has CDR1 SNHLY and CDR2 FYNNEI. CDR3 nucleotide sequence: TGTGCCAGCAGCGTACAGGGCGGTAATCAGCCCCAGCATTTT. Translated, it gives CASSVQGGNQPQHF.

The chain employs TRBV27 and TRBJ2-3; D gene ambiguous. The ends were cut back, 6 bases at V and 4 bases at J, with 11 bases in the middle. CDR3 length equals 13 residues. Per germline, CDR1 MNHEY and CDR2 SMNVEV (reference sequence). The CDR3, as DNA: TGTGCCAGCAGGCTCCTCAATTCAGATACGCAGTATTTT. Its protein product is CASRLLNSDTQYF.

A remark on this clonotype: One end of the junction is discordant with germline, which a read error may explain. This sequence joins TRBV6-5 and TRBJ1-4; weak D call: TRBD1 (5 bases). CDR1 and CDR2 from the germline V gene are MNHEY and SVGAGI. The CDR3 consists of 11 residues. CDR3 sequence reads: CASSYSSGGGF. The DNA for the CDR3 is TGTGCCAGCAGTTACTCTAGCGGGGGGGGTTTT.

This clonotype occurred many times. The V gene is TRBV2, the J gene TRBJ2-1; D is unclear. Germline CDR1 reads SNHLY; CDR2 reads FYNNEI. The CDR3 extends over 16 amino acids. Between the trimmed V and J ends, which lost 4 bases and 5 bases, there was a span of 18 bases. The CDR3 is CASSGRWLPVDNEQFF. For the CDR3, the DNA is TGTGCCAGCAGTGGAAGGTGGCTCCCCGTGGACAATGAGCAGTTCTTC.

This chain connects TRBV7-6 to TRBJ1-6; D is unresolved. Germline CDR1 is SGHVS and CDR2 is FNYEAQ. The CDR3 length is 15 residues. V lost 2 bases, J lost 8 bases, and 13 bases lay in between. The CDR3 nucleotides are TGTGCCAGCAGCTTATCCGGGGTCTCAGATTCACCCCTCCACTTT. Protein product: CASSLSGVSDSPLHF. Looking up the rest from reference TRBV7-6 and TRBJ1-6 gives the full variable domain: GAGVSQSPRYKVTKRGQDVALRCDPISGHVSLYWYRQALGQGPEFLTYFNYEAQQDKSGLPNDRFSAERPEGSISTLTIQRTEQRDSAMYRCASSLSGVSDSPLHFGNGTRLTVT.

The chain joins TRBV4-2 to TRBJ2-7; 14 bases map to TRBD2. Losses at the gene ends were 3 bases for V and 3 bases for J; bases not matched to a gene: 4. There are 16 residues in the CDR3. Germline V gene lookup returns CDR1 LGHNA and CDR2 YNFKEQ. CDR3 sequence reads: CASSQGTSGGLYEQYF. DNA for the CDR3: TGTGCCAGCAGCCAGGGGACTAGCGGGGGCCTCTACGAGCAGTACTTC.

V and J are TRBV10-3 and TRBJ1-4, with 7 positions matching TRBD1. Germline CDR1 ENHRY, CDR2 SYGVKD. After removal of 6 bases from V and 8 bases from J, the junction contained 12 bases not matched to a gene. This CDR3 spans 15 amino acids. The CDR3 DNA follows: TGTGCCATCAGCGAGATGACAGGGTCCAGGGAAAAACTGTTTTTT. This encodes CAISEMTGSREKLFF.

To note about this clonotype: The CDR3 carries no conserved terminal phenylalanine or tryptophan, so it likely arises from a read error. No DNA is shown, since the ends of the CDR3 on it are uncertain; the CDR3 is the one TCRdb lists. The chain carries TRBV10-2 and TRBJ2-2; TRBD1, the table's D call, was not compared with the DNA. Germline-derived CDR1 and CDR2 are WSHSY and SAAADI. The CDR3 is 15 amino acids in total, end residues counted. The CDR3 protein is CASSEGTGHTGELVL.

The gene calls are TRBV20-1 and TRBJ2-7; TRBD1 matches 8 bases. J was trimmed by 2 bases and V by 4 bases; bases with no gene match: 4. Germline lookup yields CDR1 DFQATT and CDR2 SNEGSKA (reference sequence). The CDR3 totals 13 residues. CDR3 protein: CSAKRTGPYEQYF. CDR3 coding DNA: TGCAGTGCTAAAAGGACAGGGCCCTACGAGCAGTACTTC.

This clonotype was seen a handful of times. The chain recombines TRBV7-2 with TRBJ1-6; D remains ambiguous. The CDR3 is made up of 13 amino acids. Trimming pared 5 bases from V and 10 bases from J, leaving 12 bases between. CDR1 and CDR2 from the germline V gene are SGHTA and FQGNSA. This CDR3 reads CASSKLNLSPLHF. In DNA, the CDR3 is TGTGCCAGCAGCAAGCTTAACCTCTCACCCCTCCACTTT.

The chain has TRBV5-1 and TRBJ1-2; D is ambiguous. The CDR3 is 16 amino acids. V lost 2 bases, J lost 0 bases, and 14 bases lay in between. CDR1 and CDR2 from the germline V gene are SGHRS and YFSETQ. The CDR3: CASSFGSNAANYGYTF. The CDR3 coding sequence is TGCGCCAGCAGCTTTGGGAGCAACGCAGCTAACTATGGCTACACCTTC. Based on the CDR3 plus reference TRBV5-1 and TRBJ1-2, the full variable domain is KAGVTQTPRYLIKTRGQQVTLSCSPISGHRSVSWYQQTPGQGLQFLFEYFSETQRNKGNFPGRFSGRQFSNSRSEMNVSTLELGDSALYLCASSFGSNAANYGYTFGSGTRLTVV.

The CDR3 sequence: CATSGKGNEKLFF. As DNA, the CDR3 is TGTGCCACCTCGGGGAAGGGAAATGAAAAACTGTTTTTT. This sequence joins TRBV24-1 and TRBJ1-4; D gene unclear. The CDR3 covers 13 residues. V lost 9 bases and J 5 bases, leaving 12 bases between the germline ends. Germline V gene lookup returns CDR1 KGHDR and CDR2 SFDVKD.

In its sample, this clonotype was seen once. V and J are TRBV7-6 and TRBJ2-5; D possibly corresponds to TRBD2 (5 bases). The V gene lost 5 bases and the J gene lost 3 bases, with 10 bases spanning the gap. The length of the CDR3 is 13 residues. The germline gives CDR1 SGHVS, CDR2 FNYEAQ. CDR3 sequence: CASSRGLEETQYF. The CDR3 DNA reads as TGTGCCAGCAGCCGCGGACTGGAAGAGACCCAGTACTTC.

This clonotype was observed at least ten times. The chain has TRBV7-9 and TRBJ1-5; perhaps TRBD1 as D (5 bases). Trimming shortened V by 5 bases and J by 0 bases, and 14 bases separated the two germline ends. The germline V gene encodes CDR1 SEHNR and CDR2 FQNEAQ (reference sequence). The CDR3 is made up of 16 amino acids. Here the CDR3 DNA reads TGTGCCAGCAGCGTAGACAGCGTCTATAGCAATCAGCCCCAGCATTTT. Protein sequence: CASSVDSVYSNQPQHF.

The chain has TRBV12-3 or TRBV12-4 and TRBJ1-2, with unresolved D. The CDR3 is 11 amino acids. Trimming shortened V by 5 bases and J by 2 bases, and 3 bases separated the two germline ends. Here the CDR3 reads CASSPNYGYTF. CDR3 nucleotides: TGTGCCAGCAGTCCCAACTATGGCTACACCTTC.

Notes on this clonotype: Germline and junction disagree at one end, which may indicate a read error. The rearrangement joins TRBV24-1 to TRBJ2-1; possible D gene TRBD2, 6 bases. The CDR3 length is 16 residues. Germline values: CDR1 KGHDR, CDR2 SFDVKD. DNA for the CDR3: TGTGCCATCAGTGAGTCGATGGGGGGTTCGGCCAATGAGCAGTTCTTC. Translating it yields CAISESMGGSANEQFF.

V usage is TRBV10-3 and J usage is TRBJ2-7, with 7 nucleotides matching TRBD1. The junction had 11 bases not matched to a gene; V was cut back by 2 bases and J by 4 bases. Looked up from germline, CDR1 is ENHRY and CDR2 is SYGVKD. The CDR3 totals 16 residues. This chain's CDR3 is CAISEAGADRAYEQYF. The CDR3 region has the DNA TGTGCCATCAGTGAGGCAGGGGCTGACAGGGCGTACGAGCAGTACTTC.

This clonotype was seen a handful of times. The chain has TRBV7-9 and TRBJ2-7; perhaps TRBD1 as D (6 bases). V was trimmed by 4 bases and J by 2 bases, leaving 12 bases between them. Germline V gene sequence: CDR1 SEHNR, CDR2 FQNEAQ (reference sequence). This CDR3 region has 14 residues. CDR3 residues: CASSSPGHAYEQYF. CDR3 nucleotides: TGTGCCAGCAGCTCCCCGGGACATGCCTACGAGCAGTACTTC.

The rearrangement uses TRBV10-3 and TRBJ2-7; D is tentatively TRBD1 or TRBD2 (5 bases each). Trimming cost V 5 bases and J 6 bases, with 23 bases left between them. Germline-derived CDR1 and CDR2 are ENHRY and SYGVKD. The CDR3 is made up of 16 amino acids. The CDR3 protein is CAISPTGTAAAFEQYF. CDR3 bases: TGTGCCATCAGTCCGACTGGGACGGCGGCCGCGTTCGAGCAGTACTTC.

In its sample, this clonotype was seen many times. V gene TRBV24-1 combines with J gene TRBJ2-2; D ambiguous. The length of the CDR3 is 15 residues. V lost 3 bases and J 3 bases, leaving 10 bases between the germline ends. Germline loops: CDR1 KGHDR, CDR2 SFDVKD. The CDR3 loop reads CATSDRLRDTGELFF. DNA for the CDR3: TGTGCCACCAGTGATAGATTACGCGACACCGGGGAGCTGTTTTTT.

The chain combines TRBV7-3 with TRBJ2-6; 11 bases map to TRBD1. V was clipped by 4 bases and J by 0 bases; unmatched bases: 2. The V gene's germline CDR1 is SGHTA and CDR2 FQGTGA. The CDR3 extends over 17 amino acids. CDR3 DNA sequence: TGTGCCAGCAGCTCCGGGACAGGGGGCTCTGGGGCCAACGTCCTGACTTTC. Residues: CASSSGTGGSGANVLTF.

This clonotype was seen once. The gene calls are TRBV29-1 and TRBJ2-7, with D uncertain. Germline-derived CDR1 and CDR2 are SQVTM and ANQGSEA. V lost 8 bases and J lost 7, with 15 bases in between. The CDR3 is 11 residues long. The CDR3 sequence: CSSSGGQEQYF. The CDR3 DNA sequence: TGCAGCTCCTCTGGTGGGCAAGAGCAGTACTTC.

This clonotype was seen many times. This sequence joins TRBV19 and TRBJ1-1; 8 bases map to TRBD1. Germline trimming cut 5 bases from V and 1 base from J; bases unmatched to any gene: 12. Germline V gives CDR1 LNHDA, CDR2 SQIVND (reference sequence). The CDR3 totals 17 residues. The DNA of the CDR3 is TGTGCCAGTAGTTTCCGGGACAGGACCCTGGGGAACACTGAAGCTTTCTTT. Protein product: CASSFRDRTLGNTEAFF.

The rearrangement uses TRBV7-8 and TRBJ2-7; D is uncertain. CDR1 SGHVS and CDR2 FQNEAQ come from the germline V gene. The CDR3 totals 14 residues. With 2 bases removed from V and 7 bases from J, the gap between germline ends came to 15 bases. The CDR3 sequence is CASSLYSVLEEQYF. The CDR3 coding sequence is TGTGCCAGCAGCTTATACAGCGTCCTTGAGGAGCAGTACTTC.

The chain recombines TRBV10-3 with TRBJ1-6; D is unclear. Trimming took 3 bases from V and 11 from J, leaving 14 bases between them. Germline CDR1 and CDR2: ENHRY and SYGVKD. The CDR3 consists of 14 residues. CDR3 loop: CAISDGFTGTPLHF. In nucleotides, the CDR3 is TGTGCCATCAGTGACGGGTTCACGGGGACACCCCTCCACTTT.

This chain links TRBV7-8 with TRBJ2-1, with a tentative D call TRBD2 (5 bases). The V gene lost 2 bases and the J gene lost 2 bases, with 13 bases spanning the gap. The CDR3 is 16 amino acids. Germline-derived CDR1 and CDR2 are SGHVS and FQNEAQ. CDR3 DNA: TGTGCCAGCAGCTTAACAGACGGACTGACCTACAATGAGCAGTTCTTC. Translation: CASSLTDGLTYNEQFF.

The rearrangement uses TRBV20-1 and TRBJ2-1; TRBD2 agrees at 7 bases. The germline CDR1 and CDR2 sequences are DFQATT and SNEGSKA (reference sequence). V was pared by 1 base and J by 8 bases, with 14 bases of the junction left unmatched. The CDR3 runs 16 residues. The CDR3 bases are TGCAGTGCTAGAGTAACAGCCGTCAGTGGGGGGGATGAGCAGTTCTTC. Its translation: CSARVTAVSGGDEQFF.

The chain carries TRBV6-1 and TRBJ2-7, with 7 bases matching TRBD1. Germline assignment: CDR1 MNHNS and CDR2 SASEGT. V trimming: 10 bases; J trimming: 5 bases; junction bases outside the gene matches: 14. The CDR3 is 14 amino acids. The CDR3 DNA reads TGTGCCATCACCCGACAGGGTGTGTCTGACGAGCAGTACTTC. Protein sequence: CAITRQGVSDEQYF.

This clonotype was recorded many times. The rearrangement joins TRBV5-8 to TRBJ2-5; D may be TRBD2 (5 bases). V lost 6 bases to trimming and J lost 3 bases, with 15 bases between them. CDR1 is SGHTS, CDR2 YDEGEE, per germline. The CDR3 extends over 14 amino acids. The DNA for the CDR3 is TGTGCCAGCACCTTATCCCGGGGAGAAGAGACCCAGTACTTC. This codes for CASTLSRGEETQYF.

The V call is TRBV29-1, the J call TRBJ2-7; D is possibly TRBD1 or TRBD2 (5 bases each). The V gene's germline CDR1 is SQVTM and CDR2 ANQGSEA. Trimming removed 7 bases from V and 5 bases from J, with 12 bases in between. This CDR3 has 11 amino acids. The CDR3 is CSGGFKDEQYF. In nucleotides, the CDR3 is TGCAGCGGGGGGTTTAAGGACGAGCAGTACTTC.